Listed below are T cell receptor beta chains from one sample, sequenced in a study of T cells in localized non-small cell lung cancer. The assay was immunoSEQ multiplex PCR, and TCRdb's table has in-frame clones only and misses some. This repertoire shows 20,000 to 30,000 clones, around 82% found once; its top ten account for approximately 4.4%. Here the sequenced sample was PBMCs, taken before any cancer treatment. The source is a man aged 35 to 70 with stage II lung adenocarcinoma. CDR3s include the opening cysteine and the closing phenylalanine or tryptophan. D genes are given only for firm matches. The size field is filled for only some rows; it gives once, few, many or a size class.

J gene,D gene,V gene,clone size,CDR3 protein,CDR3 DNA
TRBJ2-3,.,TRBV5-4,.,CASRGVLSTDTQYF,TGTGCCAGTAGGGGGGTCCTCTCGACAGATACGCAGTATTTT
TRBJ2-1,TRBD2,TRBV11-3,.,CASSRGGPLGEQFF,TGTGCCAGCAGCCGCGGGGGGCCCCTGGGTGAGCAGTTCTTC
TRBJ2-5,.,TRBV7-2,.,CASSFYRDLQETQYF,TGTGCCAGCAGCTTCTACCGGGACTTACAAGAGACCCAGTACTTC
TRBJ1-6,.,TRBV4-2,once,CASSQDPSYSYNSPLHF,TGTGCCAGCAGCCAAGATCCCAGTTACTCCTATAATTCACCCCTCCACTTT
TRBJ2-1,TRBD2,TRBV5-1,.,CASRHSWGLAGGGNNEQFF,TGCGCCAGCAGACACTCCTGGGGACTAGCGGGAGGTGGAAACAATGAGCAGTTCTTC
TRBJ2-2,.,TRBV6-4,.,CASSFEASTGELFF,TGTGCCAGCAGTTTCGAGGCCAGCACCGGGGAGCTGTTTTTT
TRBJ2-1,.,TRBV19,few,CASSIGRSHNEQFF,TGTGCCAGTAGTATCGGCAGGTCCCACAATGAGCAGTTCTTC
TRBJ1-1,.,TRBV28,.,CASSTGVKAFF,TGTGCCAGCAGTACTGGGGTAAAGGCTTTCTTT
TRBJ2-5,TRBD2,TRBV5-1,.,CASSGGLAEETQYF,TGCGCCAGCAGCGGGGGACTAGCGGAAGAGACCCAGTACTTC
TRBJ1-2,.,TRBV6-5,few,CASSYSSKGDYGYTF,TGTGCCAGCAGTTACTCGTCGAAGGGAGACTATGGCTACACCTTC
TRBJ1-1,.,TRBV25-1,.,CASSEYIGKAFF,TGTGCCAGCAGTGAATATATAGGGAAAGCTTTCTTT
TRBJ1-1,.,TRBV5-1,.,CASSLGGWNTEAFF,TGCGCCAGCAGCTTGGGGGGGTGGAACACTGAAGCTTTCTTT
TRBJ1-1,.,TRBV14,.,CASSRDLRRQNTEAFF,TGTGCCAGCAGTCGGGATCTTAGAAGACAGAACACTGAAGCTTTCTTT
TRBJ2-3,.,TRBV30,once,CAWSVQGTDTQYF,TGTGCCTGGAGTGTTCAGGGCACAGATACGCAGTATTTT
TRBJ2-1,.,TRBV4-3,.,CASSQDLPPPSSYLNEQFF,TGCGCCAGCAGCCAAGATCTACCCCCTCCTAGCAGCTACCTTAATGAGCAGTTCTTC
TRBJ1-5,.,TRBV19,.,CASSTRTPQTSQPQHF,TGTGCCAGTAGTACCCGGACACCCCAGACGAGTCAGCCCCAGCATTTT
TRBJ1-1,.,TRBV4-1,once,CASSQDGSQTNTEAFF,TGCGCCAGCAGCCAAGATGGGAGCCAGACGAACACTGAAGCTTTCTTT
TRBJ1-5,TRBD1,TRBV19,few,CASSRQGLLSNQPQHF,TGTGCCAGTAGTAGACAGGGATTACTTAGCAATCAGCCCCAGCATTTT
TRBJ2-2,.,TRBV6-5,.,CASSYSTENTGELFF,TGTGCCAGCAGTTACTCGACAGAGAACACCGGGGAGCTGTTTTTT
TRBJ2-1,.,TRBV11-3,.,CASSSLQVSSYNEQFF,TGTGCCAGCAGCTCGTTACAGGTCAGCTCCTACAATGAGCAGTTCTTC
TRBJ2-3,TRBD2,TRBV5-1,few,CASSLGLATIGGTDTQYF,TGCGCCAGCAGCTTGGGACTAGCGACAATTGGGGGCACAGATACGCAGTATTTT
TRBJ2-1,.,TRBV4-2,.,CASSQDQLSYNEQFF,TGTGCCAGCAGCCAAGATCAGTTATCCTACAATGAGCAGTTCTTC
TRBJ2-7,.,TRBV28,.,CASSLTGTSGEQYF,TGTGCCAGCAGTCTAACCGGGACCTCGGGCGAGCAGTACTTC
TRBJ1-1,TRBD1,TRBV7-3,.,CASSVQGAGTEAFF,TGTGCCAGCAGCGTCCAGGGGGCTGGGACTGAAGCTTTCTTT
TRBJ2-7,TRBD1,TRBV7-3,.,CASSEGAEQYF,TGTGCCAGCAGCGAGGGGGCCGAGCAGTACTTC
TRBJ2-7,TRBD1,TRBV6-6,.,CASIRTGGPYEQYF,TGTGCCAGCATTCGCACAGGGGGCCCCTACGAGCAGTACTTC
TRBJ2-3,.,TRBV5-1,once,CASSLTTDTQYF,TGCGCCAGCAGCCTGACTACAGATACGCAGTATTTT
TRBJ2-1,.,TRBV18,.,CASSPAVGSEQFF,TGTGCCAGCTCACCAGCGGTCGGTAGTGAGCAGTTCTTC
TRBJ1-1,.,TRBV2,once,CASSRRSLAEAFF,TGTGCCAGCAGTAGACGGTCTCTGGCTGAAGCTTTCTTT
TRBJ1-2,.,TRBV29-1,.,CSVEAFNGYTF,TGCAGCGTTGAAGCTTTCAATGGCTACACCTTC
TRBJ2-7,TRBD1,TRBV7-9,.,CASSLRTGGEQYF,TGTGCCAGCAGCCTACGCACAGGGGGGGAGCAGTACTTC
TRBJ2-5,.,TRBV12-1,.,CASSRGETQYF,TGTGCCAGCAGCAGGGGAGAGACCCAGTACTTC